This is a list of T cell receptor beta chains from one sample in a study of cytomegalovirus exposure and HLA in healthy donors. Clones were read by immunoSEQ multiplex PCR, and TCRdb kept only the in-frame ones, dropping some. The profile covers 56,000 or so clones, with 93% appearing a single time and roughly 1.8% taken by the ten largest. What was sequenced was PBMCs. These receptor sequences come from a woman younger than 30 in good health and CMV-seropositive. Each CDR3 is given with its conserved first and last residue. Fields, in order: clone size, V gene, CDR3 protein. Size is stated for part of the rows, as once, few or many counts, or as a class when the clone is expanded.

abundance: medium-sized
v_gene: TRBV13
CDR3aa: CASSDRPPGQVYNEQFF

abundance: once
v_gene: TRBV2
CDR3aa: CASNAGGYNEQFF

abundance: -
v_gene: TRBV14
CDR3aa: CASSYQGPLRTDTQYF

abundance: -
v_gene: TRBV6-5
CDR3aa: CASRRTGSNQPQHF

abundance: -
v_gene: TRBV27
CDR3aa: CASSLVVTGMNTEAFF

abundance: -
v_gene: TRBV5-1
CDR3aa: CASSLEAGGSYGYTF

abundance: -
v_gene: TRBV27
CDR3aa: CASSLLAKETQYF

abundance: -
v_gene: TRBV7-7
CDR3aa: CASSLDVAGGPYTGELFF

abundance: -
v_gene: TRBV7-3
CDR3aa: CASSGVAGVADTQYF

abundance: medium-sized
v_gene: TRBV10-3
CDR3aa: CAISGEGPTDTQYF

abundance: -
v_gene: TRBV10-3
CDR3aa: CAISEWDRRGSDSPLHF

abundance: -
v_gene: TRBV2
CDR3aa: CASSENQRRISNQPQHF

abundance: -
v_gene: TRBV4-3
CDR3aa: CASSQVIASGAYEQYF

abundance: -
v_gene: TRBV28
CDR3aa: CASSWTGGGEKLFF

abundance: once
v_gene: TRBV6-1
CDR3aa: CASSVAGNYGYTF

abundance: once
v_gene: TRBV6-4
CDR3aa: CASNTPQGRYNEQFF

abundance: -
v_gene: TRBV30
CDR3aa: CAWKRGRIGHSPLHF